This T cell receptor beta chain appears in the sequencing data of a study of blood T cells in healthy people across ages. This clonotype was seen only a few times. Each sample had at least 6 million PBMCs isolated. Germline assignment: CDR1 MDHEN and CDR2 SYDVKM. The V end lost 5 bases, the J end lost 1 base, and 11 bases lay between the germline ends. The CDR3 covers 14 residues. A sample-barcoded 5' primer and a J-beta primer mix were used in a second PCR of roughly 7 to 12 cycles. Carrying 12 random nucleotides, a template-switch adaptor labeled each individual cDNA molecule. In TCRdb, the 5' RACE reads were re-called with MiXCR into one record per CDR3 protein. The sample includes about 800,000 distinct CDR3 sequences, 20% to 30% of them seen just once. The same specimen was also included in a second study, on T cells of mothers and their children. From that second work: For related and unrelated pairs alike, thymic selection shapes TCR recombination output similarly.

The chain has TRBV28 and TRBJ1-1, with D perhaps TRBD1 (6 bases). The sequencing sample was made of blood. The sequence was collected from a boy aged 5-17 years in good health. The CDR3 region has the DNA TGTGCCAGCAGTGATGACAGGCAGAACACTGAAGCTTTCTTT. This codes for CASSDDRQNTEAFF.